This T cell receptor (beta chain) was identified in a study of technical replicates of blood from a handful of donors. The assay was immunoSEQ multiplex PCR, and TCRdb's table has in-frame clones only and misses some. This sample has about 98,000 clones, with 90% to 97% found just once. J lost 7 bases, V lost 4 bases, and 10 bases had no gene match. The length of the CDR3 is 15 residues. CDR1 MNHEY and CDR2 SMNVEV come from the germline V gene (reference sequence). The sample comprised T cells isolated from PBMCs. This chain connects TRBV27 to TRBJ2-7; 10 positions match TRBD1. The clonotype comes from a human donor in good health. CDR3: CASSSPDRGQGEQYF. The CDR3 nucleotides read TGTGCCAGCAGTTCCCCCGACAGGGGGCAAGGGGAGCAGTACTTC.